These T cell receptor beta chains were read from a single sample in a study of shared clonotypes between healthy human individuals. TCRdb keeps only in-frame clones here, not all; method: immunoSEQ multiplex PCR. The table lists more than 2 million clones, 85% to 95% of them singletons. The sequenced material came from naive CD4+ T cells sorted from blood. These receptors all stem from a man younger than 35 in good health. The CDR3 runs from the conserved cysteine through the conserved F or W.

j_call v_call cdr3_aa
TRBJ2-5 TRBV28 CASRGTGVQETQYF
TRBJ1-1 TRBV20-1 CSAGNEGEAFF
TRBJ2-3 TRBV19 CASSITGEGDTQYF
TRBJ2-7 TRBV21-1 CASSKDGTYEQYF
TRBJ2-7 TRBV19 CASSLGQLNSYEQYF
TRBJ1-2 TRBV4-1 CASSQPITGNYGYTF
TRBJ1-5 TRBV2 CASSSPIGGSSNQPQHF
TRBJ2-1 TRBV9 CASSVAAGGDEQFF
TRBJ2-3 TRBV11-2 CASSRGLATLPQYF
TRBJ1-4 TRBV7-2 CASSSQGANEKLFF
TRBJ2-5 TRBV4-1 CASSQDRSGSRETQYF
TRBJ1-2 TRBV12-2 CASRSDSFPNYGYTF
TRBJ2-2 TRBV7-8 CASTNPGIGVTGELFF
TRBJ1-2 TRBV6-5 CATRSGQGPYGYTF
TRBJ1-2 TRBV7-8 CASSEGAGHYGYTF
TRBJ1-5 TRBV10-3 CAITTGGDGPQHF
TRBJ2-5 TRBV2 CASSEWGAPQETQYF
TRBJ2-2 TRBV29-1 CSVGNRGAGELFF
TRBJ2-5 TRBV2 CASSEMDRQGQETQYF
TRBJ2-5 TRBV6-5 CASRPGQAKQTQYF
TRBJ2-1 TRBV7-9 CASTLAGLINEQFF
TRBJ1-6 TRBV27 CASSPDRANNSPLHF
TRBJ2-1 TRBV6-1 CASSELTAGGYNEQFF
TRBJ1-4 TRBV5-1 CASSPPSQEKLFF
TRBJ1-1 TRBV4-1 CASSQFLTGGRGWTEAFF
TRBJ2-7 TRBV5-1 CASSLELEPYEQYF
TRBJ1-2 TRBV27 CASSFSGVGYTF
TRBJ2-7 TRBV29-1 CSADRGGEQYF
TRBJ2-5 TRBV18 CASSLRTSGQETQYF
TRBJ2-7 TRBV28 CASSSGVYEQYF
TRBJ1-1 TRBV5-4 CASSLDYSNTEAFF
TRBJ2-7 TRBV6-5 CASSPGRRTYEQYF
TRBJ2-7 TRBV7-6 CASSLVAGGGYEQYF
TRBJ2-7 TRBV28 CASSFTGASYEQYF
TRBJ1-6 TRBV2 CASSEGLGNSPLHF